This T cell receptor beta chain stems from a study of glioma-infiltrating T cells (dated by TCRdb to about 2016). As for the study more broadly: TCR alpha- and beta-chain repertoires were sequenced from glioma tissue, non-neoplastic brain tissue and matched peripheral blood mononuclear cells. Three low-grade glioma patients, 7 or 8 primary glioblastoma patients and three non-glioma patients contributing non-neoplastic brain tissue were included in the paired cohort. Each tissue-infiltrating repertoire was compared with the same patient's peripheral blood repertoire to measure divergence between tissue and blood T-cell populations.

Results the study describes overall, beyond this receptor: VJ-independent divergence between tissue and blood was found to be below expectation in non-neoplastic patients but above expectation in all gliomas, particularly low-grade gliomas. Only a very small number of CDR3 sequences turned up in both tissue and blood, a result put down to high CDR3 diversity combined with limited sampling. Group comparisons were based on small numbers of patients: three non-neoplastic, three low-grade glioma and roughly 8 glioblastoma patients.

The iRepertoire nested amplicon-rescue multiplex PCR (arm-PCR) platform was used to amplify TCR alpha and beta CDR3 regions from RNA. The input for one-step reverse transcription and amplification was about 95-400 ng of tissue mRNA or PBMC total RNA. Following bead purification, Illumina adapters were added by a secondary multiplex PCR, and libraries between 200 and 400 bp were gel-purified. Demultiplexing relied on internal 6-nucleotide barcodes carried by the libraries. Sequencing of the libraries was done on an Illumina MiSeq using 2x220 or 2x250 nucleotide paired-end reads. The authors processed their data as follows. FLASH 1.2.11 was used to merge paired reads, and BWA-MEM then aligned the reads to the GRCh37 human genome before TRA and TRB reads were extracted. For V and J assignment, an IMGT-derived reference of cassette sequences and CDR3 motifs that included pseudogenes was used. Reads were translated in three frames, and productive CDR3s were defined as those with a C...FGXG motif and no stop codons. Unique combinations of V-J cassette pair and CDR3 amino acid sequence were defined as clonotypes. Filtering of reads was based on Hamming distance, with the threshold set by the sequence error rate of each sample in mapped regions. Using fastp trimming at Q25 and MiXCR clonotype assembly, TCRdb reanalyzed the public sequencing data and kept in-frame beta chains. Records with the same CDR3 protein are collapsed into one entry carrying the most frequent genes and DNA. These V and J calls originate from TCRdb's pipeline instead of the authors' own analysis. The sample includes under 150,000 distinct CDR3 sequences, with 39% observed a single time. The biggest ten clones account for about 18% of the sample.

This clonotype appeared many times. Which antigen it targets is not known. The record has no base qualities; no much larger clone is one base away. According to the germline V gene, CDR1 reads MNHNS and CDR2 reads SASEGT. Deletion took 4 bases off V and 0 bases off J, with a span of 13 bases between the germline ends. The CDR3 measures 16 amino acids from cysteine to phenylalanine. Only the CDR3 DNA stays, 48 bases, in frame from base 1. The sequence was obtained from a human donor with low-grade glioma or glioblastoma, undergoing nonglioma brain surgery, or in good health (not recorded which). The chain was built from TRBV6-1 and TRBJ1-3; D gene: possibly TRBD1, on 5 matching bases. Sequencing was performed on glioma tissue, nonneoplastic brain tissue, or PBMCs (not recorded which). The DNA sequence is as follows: TGTGCCAGCAGTGGGGGACGGACCATCTCTGGAAACACCATATATTTT. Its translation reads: CASSGGRTISGNTIYF.